This entry concerns a single T cell receptor (beta chain). Antigen: not known. A single base separates this from a much larger clone, so it may be a read error. Because the CDR3 is missing its conserved closing phenylalanine or tryptophan, this is likely a read error. From genomic DNA, two-round multiplex PCR was used to amplify TCR beta CDR3. It was primers specific to each TRBV and TRBJ gene that first-round PCR used. MiXCR, run by TCRdb on the multiplex PCR reads, gives a single entry per CDR3 protein. The sample yields roughly 23,000 distinct CDR3 sequences, approximately 39% seen once. This entry belongs to a study of prognosis after radiotherapy for stage I lung cancer. Study results and limitations: The study left the tumor specificity of the expanded TCR clones undetermined.

With 2 bases clipped from V and 2 bases from J, the junction kept 3 bases outside the gene matches. CDR3 length: 15 amino acids. Germline V lookup: CDR1 SGHNT, CDR2 YYREEE (reference sequence). The material was PBMCs, obtained before or after stereotactic body radiation therapy (not recorded which). This TCR was sampled from a donor aged 50 or older with non-small cell lung cancer. This chain connects TRBV5-4 to TRBJ2-7, with TRBD2 matching over 11 bases. CDR3 sequence reads: CASSFRLAGPYEQYL. CDR3 sequence (DNA): TGTGCCAGCAGCTTTAGACTAGCGGGACCCTACGAGCAGTACCTC.